Listed below are T cell receptor beta chains from one sample, sequenced in a study of cytomegalovirus exposure and HLA in healthy donors. The repertoire was sequenced with immunoSEQ multiplex PCR; TCRdb's copy has only in-frame clones and lacks some. The data show about 170,000 clones, 77% seen once. The material sequenced was PBMCs. The source of these receptors is a woman between 25 and 40 years old in good health and CMV-seropositive. Each CDR3 is given without its conserved first and last residue. Clone size is stated in some rows and not others, as once, few, many or a class when expanded.

J gene	V gene	clone size	CDR3 protein
TRBJ2-1	TRBV4-1	NA	ASSLREASYNEQF
TRBJ2-5	TRBV28	NA	ASRPPLAGGLLAQY
TRBJ2-1	TRBV18	NA	ASSPLSGPPNEQF
TRBJ1-4	TRBV6-5	few	ASSFERQGNEKLF
TRBJ2-7	TRBV7-6	NA	ASSTGTSTYEQY
TRBJ2-7	TRBV27	NA	ASPRPGQETYEQY
TRBJ1-5	TRBV5-1	NA	ASSYQGGDQPQH
TRBJ2-2	TRBV9	NA	ASSPQTGNTGELF
TRBJ2-3	TRBV2	NA	ASSPGFGAQGADTQY
TRBJ1-1	TRBV5-1	NA	ASSLDSNTEAF
TRBJ2-7	TRBV5-4	NA	ASSSSGLSYEQY
TRBJ2-2	TRBV30	few	AWNVETPHGELF
TRBJ1-3	TRBV6-1	few	ASSQERGNTIY
TRBJ2-5	TRBV7-2	NA	ASSLGGGTRGQETQY
TRBJ2-6	TRBV5-4	NA	ASSLGGQGSGANVLT
TRBJ1-4	TRBV7-2	NA	ASSEYAGNNEKLF